A single sample is the source of the 15 T cell receptor beta chains below, sequenced in a study of vaccination and CD4 T cells after COVID-19 (dated by TCRdb to 2022 to 2024). Antigens of these TCRs are unknown. The treatment or condition label, read with the paper, signifies: roughly 11-day PBMC culture with coronavirus spike peptide pools or control peptides (ViraFEST assay). Library method: PCR. Sequencing was performed on an Illumina iSeq 100. DNA from cultured CD4+ T cells was subjected to TCR sequencing with the Oncomine TCR Beta short-read assay at the Johns Hopkins FTIC core. The public reads were quality trimmed at Q25 with fastp and then assembled into clones with MiXCR by TCRdb, keeping productive beta chains. Duplicate CDR3 protein sequences are folded into a single record with the most common DNA and genes. The sample table records about 8,900 distinct CDR3 sequences; around 60% of these occur just once. About 31% of the sample comes from the top ten.

Sequencing input: CD4+ T cells from blood, cultured in vitro. These receptors originate from a human donor who had recovered from COVID-19.

The chain combines TRBV6-1 with TRBJ1-5; TRBD1 might be the D (6 bases). Per germline, CDR1 MNHNS and CDR2 SASEGT. This CDR3 comprises 15 residues. V shed 7 bases and J shed 1 base, with 14 bases lying between them. The CDR3 nucleotides read TGTGCCAGCACCCTGCAGGGGTTCAGCAATCAGCCCCAGCATTTT. Translating gives CASTLQGFSNQPQHF.

The chain combines TRBV2 with TRBJ1-1; TRBD1 matches at 7 bases. V shed 6 bases and J 1 base; nucleotides not matched to a gene: 5. The CDR3 is 14 residues long. Germline lookup yields CDR1 SNHLY and CDR2 FYNNEI. DNA of the CDR3: TGTGCCAGCAGCTACGACAGGGAGAACACTGAAGCTTTCTTT. Protein: CASSYDRENTEAFF.

The chain employs TRBV6-4 and TRBJ2-1; 11 positions match TRBD2. The CDR3 is 15 amino acids. Trimming at V came to 3 bases and at J to 10 bases, leaving 8 bases not matched to a gene. Germline CDR1 MRHNA, CDR2 SNTAGT. CDR3 protein: CASSETSGSVGEQFF. The CDR3 DNA follows: TGTGCCAGCAGTGAAACTAGCGGGAGCGTAGGAGAGCAGTTCTTC.

This clonotype appeared once. The V gene is TRBV7-2, the J gene TRBJ2-1; D remains unclear. The V gene lost 4 bases and the J gene lost 10 bases, with 14 bases spanning the gap. CDR3 size: 13 residues. The V gene's germline CDR1 is SGHTA and CDR2 FQGNSA. DNA for the CDR3: TGTGCCAGCAGCTCCCCTGGGTCTTGGGAGCAGTTCTTC. It codes for CASSSPGSWEQFF.

This chain joins TRBV27 and TRBJ1-2; D is possibly TRBD1 (5 bases). The CDR3 is 14 residues long. V gave up 5 bases and J gave up 3 bases, with 13 bases separating them. CDR1 and CDR2 (germline): MNHEY, SMNVEV (reference sequence). The CDR3: CASSPLREDYGYTF. For the CDR3, the DNA is TGTGCCAGCAGTCCGCTCAGGGAGGACTATGGCTACACCTTC.

The rearrangement joins TRBV6-1 to TRBJ1-2; 7 bases are shared with TRBD1. This CDR3 has 14 residues. The junction had 10 bases not matched to a gene; V was cut back by 8 bases and J by 4 bases. Germline V gene data show CDR1 as MNHNS and CDR2 as SASEGT. The CDR3 DNA reads TGTGCCAGCCGAGCCCTGGACAGGACCTATGGCTACACCTTC. It yields the protein CASRALDRTYGYTF.

This clonotype was detected a few times. J is TRBJ1-1 and V is TRBV7-9; D perhaps matches TRBD1 (5 bases). V was shortened by 6 bases and J by 5 bases, with 19 bases between the two germline ends. The CDR3 is made up of 15 amino acids. CDR1 SEHNR and CDR2 FQNEAQ come from the germline V gene (reference sequence). DNA of the CDR3: TGTGCCAGCAGAGGAACAGGAGCTGAACAAACTGAAGCTTTCTTT. Translating gives CASRGTGAEQTEAFF. The full variable domain, with the rest looked up from reference TRBV7-9 and TRBJ1-1, is DTGVSQNPRHKITKRGQNVTFRCDPISEHNRLYWYRQTLGQGPEFLTYFQNEAQLEKSRLLSDRFSAERPKGSFSTLEIQRTEQGDSAMYLCASRGTGAEQTEAFFGQGTRLTVV.

In its sample, this clonotype was seen a few times. The chain is built from TRBV19 and TRBJ1-5; D gene uncertain. The CDR3 spans 14 residues. From germline, CDR1 is LNHDA and CDR2 SQIVND (reference sequence). V was pared by 5 bases and J by 0 bases, with 8 bases between. The CDR3 sequence: CASSSWGSNQPQHF. DNA of the CDR3: TGTGCCAGTAGTTCTTGGGGTAGCAATCAGCCCCAGCATTTT.

V is TRBV20-1 and J is TRBJ2-1, with 8 bases identical to TRBD2. The length of the CDR3 is 16 residues. Trimming took 3 bases from V and 1 from J; bases not matched to a gene: 8. Per the germline V gene, CDR1 is DFQATT and CDR2 is SNEGSKA (reference sequence). In DNA, the CDR3 is TGCAGTGCTAGGACGGGAGGGGCGGTGTCCTACAATGAGCAGTTCTTC. Amino acid sequence: CSARTGGAVSYNEQFF.

Relative to its sample, this clonotype is medium-sized. The gene calls are TRBV7-2 and TRBJ2-7, with D perhaps matching TRBD1 or TRBD2 (6 bases each). Trimming left V 6 bases short and J 3 bases short, with 18 bases between. The length of the CDR3 is 15 residues. Per germline, CDR1 SGHTA and CDR2 FQGNSA. CDR3 residues: CASRPFWGRDYEQYF. CDR3 bases: TGTGCCAGCAGACCATTCTGGGGGCGGGACTACGAGCAGTACTTC.

The chain combines TRBV7-6 with TRBJ2-7, with 9 bases that match TRBD1. V shed 5 bases, J shed 3 bases, and the junction held 5 bases outside the gene matches. The CDR3 consists of 14 residues. Germline V lookup: CDR1 SGHVS, CDR2 FNYEAQ. The CDR3 protein is CASSGQGSGYEQYF. In nucleotides, the CDR3 is TGTGCCAGCAGCGGACAGGGGAGCGGCTACGAGCAGTACTTC.

This clonotype was observed once. The CDR3 is CASSQPRPGELFF. The CDR3 DNA reads TGCGCCAGCAGCCAACCAAGACCCGGGGAGCTGTTTTTT. The chain recombines TRBV4-1 with TRBJ2-2; D remains ambiguous. From germline, CDR1 is MGHRA and CDR2 YSYEKL. The CDR3 loop spans 13 amino acids. The V end lost 2 bases, the J end lost 6 bases, and 7 bases lay between the germline ends.

This chain connects TRBV20-1 to TRBJ2-3; 8 nucleotides match TRBD1. In germline, CDR1 is DFQATT, CDR2 SNEGSKA (reference sequence). V was clipped by 8 bases and J by 1 base; unmatched bases: 8. CDR3 length: 14 amino acids. CDR3 sequence: CSSSTGDRTDTQYF. The CDR3 DNA sequence: TGCAGTTCCTCGACAGGGGACCGCACAGATACGCAGTATTTT.

J is TRBJ2-3 and V is TRBV14; D unresolved. This CDR3 is built from 12 residues. Germline CDR1 and CDR2: SGHDN and FVKESK. Trimming took 0 bases from V and 7 from J, leaving 5 bases between them. The CDR3 DNA is TGTGCCAGCAGCCAAGATCCTTATACGCAGTATTTT. Translated, it gives CASSQDPYTQYF.

The CDR3 loop is CATSPRDRGFSLGTDTQYF. CDR3 nucleotide sequence: TGTGCCACCAGCCCTCGAGACAGGGGATTCTCGCTGGGCACAGATACGCAGTATTTT. This chain links TRBV24-1 with TRBJ2-3; 8 positions match TRBD1. Germline V lookup: CDR1 KGHDR, CDR2 SFDVKD. V was clipped by 7 bases and J by 1 base; unmatched bases: 18. CDR3 length equals 19 residues.